Listed below are T cell receptor beta chains from one sample, sequenced in a study of blood T cells in healthy people across ages. Each CDR3 protein gets one entry after TCRdb re-called the 5' RACE reads with MiXCR. The sample includes hundreds of thousands of distinct CDR3 sequences, more than 40% of them seen just once. The source material was blood. The source of these receptors is a woman aged 60-70 years in good health. CDR3s include the opening cysteine and the closing phenylalanine or tryptophan. The order of the fields is V gene, D gene, J gene, clone size, CDR3 protein, CDR3 DNA. A D gene is named only where the DNA matches it firmly. A row's size may be missing; if present it is once, few, many or a size class.

>TRBV6-1|-|TRBJ1-5|few
CATTHVEDQPQHF
TGTGCCACTACTCACGTAGAGGATCAGCCCCAGCATTTT
>TRBV9|TRBD2|TRBJ2-1|-
CASSVGTSGSVLRGSYNGQFF
TGTGCCAGCAGCGTAGGGACTAGCGGGAGCGTTTTGCGGGGCTCCTACAATGGGCAGTTCTTC
>TRBV11-3|-|TRBJ2-1|-
CASSLGVRSEQFF
TGTGCCAGCAGCCTCGGGGTCAGAAGTGAGCAGTTCTTC
>TRBV9|TRBD2|TRBJ2-7|-
CASSVGHDEGREGHSYEQYF
TGTGCCAGCAGCGTAGGTCACGACGAAGGGCGGGAGGGCCACTCCTACGAGCAGTACTTC
>TRBV24-1|TRBD1|TRBJ2-5|few
CATSPWYRGSTSEQYF
TGTGCCACCAGCCCGTGGTACAGGGGAAGTACAAGTGAGCAGTACTTC
>TRBV6-1|TRBD1|TRBJ2-1|-
CASSPTLGTGGRETQFF
TGTGCCAGCAGTCCCACCCTCGGGACAGGGGGGAGAGAGACCCAGTTCTTC
>TRBV11-2|-|TRBJ1-4|once
CASGWQPATNEKLFF
TGTGCCAGCGGCTGGCAACCCGCAACTAATGAAAAACTGTTTTTT
>TRBV27|TRBD2|TRBJ2-5|few
CASSSHLAGGPPETQYF
TGTGCCAGCAGTTCCCACCTAGCGGGGGGCCCCCCAGAGACCCAGTACTTC
>TRBV14|-|TRBJ2-1|-
CASSQDGILRYSGYNEQFF
TGTGCCAGCAGCCAAGATGGAATCCTTCGATATTCGGGGTACAATGAGCAGTTCTTC
>TRBV3-1|TRBD1|TRBJ2-1|-
CASSPAWDRGNNEQFF
TGTGCCAGCAGCCCGGCTTGGGACAGGGGGAACAATGAGCAGTTCTTC
>TRBV20-1|TRBD2|TRBJ2-3|many
CSAFLAGADTQYF
TGCAGTGCTTTTCTAGCGGGAGCAGATACGCAGTATTTT
>TRBV12-3/TRBV12-4|-|TRBJ1-2|-
CASGIGSFGGRGYTF
TGTGCCAGCGGCATTGGTTCATTTGGGGGGCGCGGCTACACCTTC
>TRBV2|-|TRBJ1-5|-
CASSDLAGNQPQHF
TGTGCCAGCAGTGATCTTGCGGGCAATCAGCCCCAGCATTTT
>TRBV5-4|TRBD2|TRBJ2-5|-
CASSTGGAGGQETQYF
TGTGCCAGCAGCACCGGTGGGGCGGGGGGACAAGAGACCCAGTACTTC
>TRBV20-1|-|TRBJ1-1|-
CSARRPNTEAFF
TGCAGTGCTAGAAGGCCGAACACTGAAGCTTTCTTT
>TRBV3-1|TRBD2|TRBJ2-1|-
CASSHEAGGLYNEQFF
TGTGCCAGCAGCCATGAAGCGGGGGGCCTCTACAATGAGCAGTTCTTC
>TRBV29-1|TRBD1|TRBJ2-4|many
CSVANPGQGIMGAKNIQYF
TGCAGCGTAGCGAACCCCGGACAGGGTATAATGGGTGCCAAAAACATTCAGTACTTC
>TRBV7-9|-|TRBJ2-1|many
CASSLAGLAGNNEQFF
TGTGCCAGCAGCTTAGCCGGGTTGGCAGGCAACAATGAGCAGTTCTTC
>TRBV5-1|-|TRBJ1-1|-
CASSSRGAGTEAFF
TGCGCCAGCAGTTCCCGGGGGGCTGGCACTGAAGCTTTCTTT
>TRBV6-1|TRBD2|TRBJ2-1|-
CASSRTMGLALNNEQFF
TGTGCCAGCAGTCGAACTATGGGACTAGCCCTCAACAATGAGCAGTTCTTC
>TRBV12-3/TRBV12-4|-|TRBJ2-5|few
CASSPGGHQETQYF
TGTGCCAGCAGTCCCGGGGGTCACCAAGAGACCCAGTACTTC
>TRBV7-2|TRBD2|TRBJ2-7|few
CASTPEGTRPYEQYF
TGTGCCAGCACCCCCGAGGGGACTAGACCCTACGAGCAGTACTTC
>TRBV18|-|TRBJ2-1|-
CASSPRDRPEQFF
TGTGCCAGCTCACCACGGGATCGCCCTGAGCAGTTCTTC
>TRBV6-2/TRBV6-3|-|TRBJ1-2|-
CASSSTTGNYGYTF
TGTGCCAGCAGTTCGACAACAGGAAACTATGGCTACACCTTC
>TRBV28|-|TRBJ2-1|-
CASSSAFSIFSGTYPRSYNEQFF
TGTGCCAGCAGTTCTGCTTTCTCAATCTTTAGCGGAACTTACCCCCGCTCCTACAATGAGCAGTTCTTC
>TRBV7-9|-|TRBJ1-5|-
CASSLGSRDNQPQHF
TGTGCCAGCAGCTTAGGTAGCAGGGACAATCAGCCCCAGCATTTT
>TRBV27|TRBD2|TRBJ2-1|few
CASSQTPATSGDSNEQFF
TGTGCCAGCAGTCAAACTCCCGCGACTAGCGGGGATTCCAATGAGCAGTTCTTC
>TRBV12-3/TRBV12-4|-|TRBJ1-3|-
CASSLRTMGYRNTIYF
TGTGCCAGCAGCCTACGGACAATGGGGTACCGAAACACCATATATTTT
>TRBV7-2|-|TRBJ1-4|few
CASSPGQHSNEKLFF
TGTGCCAGCAGCCCAGGACAGCACTCTAATGAAAAACTGTTTTTT
>TRBV20-1|-|TRBJ1-2|-
CSARSTELYGYTF
TGCAGTGCGCGTTCGACAGAACTCTATGGCTACACCTTC
>TRBV2|-|TRBJ1-2|-
CASRGRAGVNGYTF
TGTGCCAGCAGAGGCCGGGCAGGGGTTAATGGCTACACCTTC
>TRBV9|-|TRBJ2-7|few
CASSVDPSLGEQYF
TGTGCCAGCAGCGTAGATCCTAGCCTGGGGGAGCAGTACTTC
>TRBV15|-|TRBJ2-1|few
CATSRDSGGRGDEQFF
TGTGCCACCAGCAGAGATTCCGGGGGGCGCGGCGATGAGCAGTTCTTC
>TRBV28|-|TRBJ2-1|-
CASSSTGAGGNEQFF
TGTGCCAGCAGTTCCACCGGGGCCGGAGGGAATGAGCAGTTCTTC
>TRBV6-2/TRBV6-3|-|TRBJ1-2|many
CASGDYGYTF
TGTGCCAGCGGGGACTATGGCTACACCTTC
>TRBV7-2|TRBD2|TRBJ2-7|many
CASSPPVGLAGVWEQYF
TGTGCCAGCAGCCCCCCCGTAGGACTAGCGGGAGTTTGGGAGCAGTACTTC
>TRBV20-1|-|TRBJ2-3|once
CSAILASENTQYF
TGCAGTGCTATACTGGCTAGCGAAAATACGCAGTATTTT
>TRBV3-1|TRBD1|TRBJ2-5|many
CASSPPGTEYQETQYF
TGTGCCAGCAGCCCCCCCGGGACAGAGTACCAAGAGACCCAGTACTTC
>TRBV7-9|TRBD2|TRBJ2-5|-
CASSAGTSGVRIEETQYF
TGTGCCAGCAGCGCAGGGACTAGCGGGGTCAGGATCGAAGAGACCCAGTACTTC
>TRBV7-3|-|TRBJ1-1|few
CASSFFLNTEAFF
TGTGCCAGCAGCTTTTTCTTGAACACTGAAGCTTTCTTT